This T cell receptor (beta chain) was obtained from a study of response to subunit inactivated influenza vaccine (dated by TCRdb to about 2018). Study-wide context: Deep quantitative profiling of the T cell receptor repertoire was used in the study to follow responses to a trivalent subunit inactivated influenza vaccine.

Broad study findings and their caveats: It was suggested by the authors that each seasonal influenza vaccination may recruit only a limited number of new T cells.

This clonotype came up a few times. It has no known antigen specificity. Base qualities are not at hand, and no much larger clone is one base apart. Looking up the germline V gene yields CDR1 SQVTM and CDR2 ANQGSEA. Here V drops 1 base and J drops 1 base, and the junction holds 2 bases not matched to any gene. Its CDR3 holds 15 amino acids, cysteine through phenylalanine. Kept here is only the CDR3 DNA, which spans 45 bases and is read in frame from base 1. The library came from RT-PCR. The instrument was an Illumina HiSeq 2500. TCRdb passed the public sequencing reads through fastp at Q25 and MiXCR, retaining productive beta sequences. Each CDR3 protein gets just one entry, which takes the most common genes and DNA from the rows behind it. Here the sample has hundreds of thousands of distinct CDR3 sequences; 6% to 9% occur a single time. Of the sample, around 13% is held by the ten largest clones.

This receptor was identified in a man aged 50 to 69 who received an inactivated influenza vaccine. Donor details come from another sample of the same person, matched by shared clones. The chain was built from TRBV29-1 and TRBJ2-3, with TRBD2 matching 10 junction bases. The source material was PBMCs from blood, sampled about 24 months after vaccination. The nucleotide sequence reads as follows: TGCAGCGTTGAAGGGACTAGCGGTGGCACAGATACGCAGTATTTT. This translates into CSVEGTSGGTDTQYF.